These 27 T cell receptor beta chains came from one sample sequenced in a study of T-cell memory formation after mild COVID-19. Each CDR3 protein gets one entry after TCRdb re-called the 5' RACE reads with MiXCR. The repertoire holds just under 150,000 distinct CDR3 sequences, with 19% as singletons. The sample consisted of PBMCs or a T cell subset sorted from them (not recorded which). The source is an adult woman who had mild COVID-19 (a few samples of this study predate the infection). Cell type and time point are not known.

This clonotype turned up a few times. This chain joins TRBV29-1 and TRBJ2-7; maybe TRBD2 (7 bases). Germline V lookup: CDR1 SQVTM, CDR2 ANQGSEA. Trimming removed 6 bases at V and 5 bases at J, with 14 bases between. The CDR3 sequence is 12 residues long. The chain's CDR3 is CSVGQGTNEQYF. The CDR3 nucleotides read TGCAGCGTGGGTCAGGGGACTAACGAGCAGTACTTC.

This clonotype has a handful of counts. The chain couples TRBV12-3 or TRBV12-4 to TRBJ2-7; 14 nucleotides align to TRBD2. CDR3 length: 12 residues. V was clipped by 5 bases and J by 13 bases; unmatched bases: 4. In DNA form, the CDR3 reads TGTGCCAGCAGTCGGACTAGCGGGAGGTTCTACTTC. Amino acid sequence: CASSRTSGRFYF.

This clonotype was counted only a few times. The chain links TRBV6-2 or TRBV6-3 to TRBJ2-7; D is possibly TRBD2 (5 bases). Germline CDR1 is MNHEY and CDR2 is SVGEGT. Trimming removed 6 bases at V and 3 bases at J, with 12 bases between. This CDR3 comprises 13 residues. In nucleotides, the CDR3 is TGTGCCAGCAGCGACCGGACTGACTACGAGCAGTACTTC. The encoded protein is CASSDRTDYEQYF.

On this clonotype: Relative to the germline gene, one junction end is altered; a read error may explain this. This chain joins TRBV5-1 and TRBJ2-2; D is unresolved. Per the germline V gene, CDR1 is SGHRS and CDR2 is YFSETQ. There are 13 residues in the CDR3. CDR3 bases: TGTGCCAGCAGCCAAAGAAACACCGGGGAGCTGTTTTTT. It encodes CASSQRNTGELFF.

This clonotype was observed a few times. The chain is built from TRBV2 and TRBJ2-3, with 12 positions matching TRBD2. CDR1 is SNHLY, CDR2 FYNNEI, per germline. With 4 bases clipped from V and 5 bases from J, the junction kept 1 base outside the gene matches. CDR3 length: 14 residues. In DNA, the CDR3 is TGTGCCAGCAGTGTGACTAGCGGGAGAGATACGCAGTATTTT. Its protein product is CASSVTSGRDTQYF.

This sequence joins TRBV25-1 and TRBJ2-5; TRBD1 matches at 8 bases. The CDR3 sequence is 15 residues long. V was pared by 3 bases and J by 1 base, with 4 bases of the junction left unmatched. Germline V gene lookup returns CDR1 MGHDK and CDR2 SYGVNS. CDR3 nucleotides: TGTGCCAGCAGTGATGACAGGGGACCCCAAGAGACCCAGTACTTC. It encodes CASSDDRGPQETQYF.

In its sample, this clonotype was seen a few times. Here the CDR3 DNA reads TGTGCCAGCAGACCCGGGACTACCAATGAGCAGTTCTTC. Translated, it gives CASRPGTTNEQFF. The chain is built from TRBV2 and TRBJ2-1; 7 bases line up with TRBD2. Trimming at V came to 6 bases and at J to 6 bases, leaving 5 bases not matched to a gene. CDR3 length: 13 residues. Germline CDR1 SNHLY, CDR2 FYNNEI.

This clonotype was observed a few times. V and J are TRBV6-6 and TRBJ2-1, with D possibly TRBD1 on 6 matching bases. Trimming left V 5 bases short and J 1 base short, with 15 bases between. Germline assignment: CDR1 MNHNY and CDR2 SVGAGI (reference sequence). The length of the CDR3 is 16 residues. CDR3 nucleotides: TGTGCCAGCAGTCCCATGAGACAGGTTTCCTACAATGAGCAGTTCTTC. Protein sequence: CASSPMRQVSYNEQFF.

This clonotype has a count of ten or more. The chain carries TRBV7-9 and TRBJ2-5, with D maybe TRBD1 (5 bases). The CDR3 contains 15 residues. Trimming took off 5 bases at V and 1 base at J, with 14 bases between the two ends. From germline, CDR1 is SEHNR and CDR2 FQNEAQ (reference sequence). The CDR3 sequence is CASSVLTALQETQYF. DNA for the CDR3: TGTGCCAGCAGCGTATTGACAGCGCTCCAAGAGACCCAGTACTTC.

There are a few counts of this clonotype. The chain carries TRBV29-1 and TRBJ2-5; perhaps TRBD2 as D (6 bases). Germline assignment: CDR1 SQVTM and CDR2 ANQGSEA. The V gene lost 6 bases and the J gene lost 5 bases, with 10 bases spanning the gap. The CDR3 loop spans 11 amino acids. The CDR3 DNA sequence: TGCAGCGTATCGGGGAGGGAGACCCAGTACTTC. It is translated as CSVSGRETQYF.

V and J are TRBV7-9 and TRBJ2-3; D may be TRBD1 (8 bases). The CDR3 totals 15 residues. Germline values: CDR1 SEHNR, CDR2 FQNEAQ (reference sequence). V was trimmed by 5 bases and J by 4 bases, leaving 16 bases between them. DNA for the CDR3: TGTGCCAGCAGCACACGGACAGGGAGGGCAGATACGCAGTATTTT. It codes for CASSTRTGRADTQYF.

This clonotype was observed a handful of times. The rearrangement uses TRBV20-1 and TRBJ2-5; maybe TRBD1 (6 bases). The CDR3 covers 14 residues. Germline CDR1 DFQATT, CDR2 SNEGSKA (reference sequence). Trimming took off 2 bases at V and 6 bases at J, with 16 bases between the two ends. The CDR3 sequence is CSARSLGATKTQYF. The CDR3 nucleotides read TGCAGTGCTAGATCCTTGGGGGCAACGAAGACCCAGTACTTC.

This clonotype was detected a few times. This chain connects TRBV27 to TRBJ2-3, with a tentative D call TRBD1 (5 bases). V lost 2 bases to trimming and J lost 0 bases, with 18 bases between them. From germline, CDR1 is MNHEY and CDR2 SMNVEV (reference sequence). This CDR3 has 18 amino acids. CDR3: CASSLAPNRLPSTDTQYF. The CDR3 DNA reads as TGTGCCAGCAGTTTAGCGCCGAACAGGTTACCTAGCACAGATACGCAGTATTTT.

This clonotype came up a few times. DNA of the CDR3: TGCGCCAGCAGCTTGGCCGGGCAGGCACAAGAGACCCAGTACTTC. It specifies CASSLAGQAQETQYF. J is TRBJ2-5 and V is TRBV5-1, with D uncertain. Germline-derived CDR1 and CDR2 are SGHRS and YFSETQ. Trimming pared 0 bases from V and 2 bases from J, leaving 11 bases between. CDR3 size: 15 residues.

This clonotype was counted a few times. CDR3 in DNA: TGCAGCGCCGCCGGGCGGATGAACACCGGGGAGCTGTTTTTT. It translates to CSAAGRMNTGELFF. This rearrangement joins TRBV29-1 to TRBJ2-2; unclear D gene. The CDR3 consists of 14 residues. V was trimmed by 7 bases and J by 1 base, leaving 13 bases between them. The germline V gene encodes CDR1 SQVTM and CDR2 ANQGSEA.

CDR3 sequence reads: CASSQETNIHSTDTQYF. In nucleotides, the CDR3 is TGTGCCAGCAGCCAAGAAACGAACATCCACTCCACAGATACGCAGTATTTT. The chain links TRBV4-2 to TRBJ2-3, with D unclear. The V end lost 0 bases, the J end lost 2 bases, and 15 bases lay between the germline ends. Germline CDR1 LGHNA, CDR2 YNFKEQ. CDR3 length equals 17 residues.

The genes are TRBV29-1 and TRBJ2-6; D is undetermined. The CDR3 sequence is 16 residues long. With 6 bases removed from V and 0 bases from J, the gap between germline ends came to 15 bases. Germline V CDR1 and CDR2: SQVTM, ANQGSEA. The CDR3 region is CSVFDMKSSGANVLTF. CDR3 nucleotides: TGCAGCGTCTTTGACATGAAGTCCTCTGGGGCCAACGTCCTGACTTTC. The entire variable domain, with the rest obtained from reference TRBV29-1 and TRBJ2-6, is as follows: SAVISQKPSRDICQRGTSLTIQCQVDSQVTMMFWYRQQPGQSLTLIATANQGSEATYESGFVIDKFPISRPNLTFSTLTVSNMSPEDSSIYLCSVFDMKSSGANVLTFGAGSRLTVL.

This chain uses TRBV2 with TRBJ1-5; 9 bases are shared with TRBD1. The length of the CDR3 is 14 residues. The junction had 5 bases not matched to a gene; V was cut back by 6 bases and J by 5 bases. From germline, CDR1 is SNHLY and CDR2 FYNNEI. CDR3 nucleotides: TGTGCCAGCAGAAGGGGACAGGGATATCAGCCCCAGCATTTT. It specifies CASRRGQGYQPQHF.

This clonotype was detected a few times. This chain uses TRBV7-2 with TRBJ2-3; 7 bases agree with TRBD2. From germline, CDR1 is SGHTA and CDR2 FQGNSA. Trimming removed 5 bases from V and 9 bases from J; junction bases left unmatched: 14. CDR3 length: 15 residues. The CDR3 sequence is CASSRTRGTQGTQYF. CDR3 coding DNA: TGTGCCAGCAGCCGGACTAGAGGCACCCAGGGCACGCAGTATTTT. The full variable domain, completed using reference TRBV7-2 and TRBJ2-3, is GAGVSQSPSNKVTEKGKDVELRCDPISGHTALYWYRQSLGQGLEFLIYFQGNSAPDKSGLPSDRFSAERTGGSVSTLTIQRTQQEDSAVYLCASSRTRGTQGTQYFGPGTRLTVL.

This clonotype was found many times. The J gene is TRBJ2-4, the V gene TRBV7-2; D possibly corresponds to TRBD2 (5 bases). V dropped 1 base and J dropped 9 bases, with 19 bases sitting between them. From germline, CDR1 is SGHTA and CDR2 FQGNSA. The CDR3 totals 16 residues. CDR3 bases: TGTGCCAGCAGCTTAGATGCGGGTCTTCGGGGTGGCATTCAGTACTTC. Its protein is CASSLDAGLRGGIQYF.

This clonotype was recorded a few times. CDR3 in DNA: TGTGCCAGCAGCTTAGGGGACGGCCGCAATGAGCAGTTCTTC. Translated, it gives CASSLGDGRNEQFF. The V gene is TRBV7-9, the J gene TRBJ2-1; D could derive from TRBD1 or TRBD2 (5 bases each). V was cut by 1 base and J by 6 bases, with 10 bases left in between. The CDR3 sequence is 14 residues long. The germline V gene encodes CDR1 SEHNR and CDR2 FQNEAQ (reference sequence). Drawing the rest from reference TRBV7-9 and TRBJ2-1, the complete variable domain is DTGVSQNPRHKITKRGQNVTFRCDPISEHNRLYWYRQTLGQGPEFLTYFQNEAQLEKSRLLSDRFSAERPKGSFSTLEIQRTEQGDSAMYLCASSLGDGRNEQFFGPGTRLTVL.

V usage is TRBV12-3 or TRBV12-4 and J usage is TRBJ2-7; possibly TRBD2 for D (6 bases). Trimming removed 2 bases at V and 2 bases at J, with 10 bases between. This CDR3 contains 14 residues. DNA for the CDR3: TGTGCCAGCAGTTTAAGGGCGGGAACCTACGAGCAGTACTTC. Its translation is CASSLRAGTYEQYF.

This clonotype has just a few counts. This chain uses TRBV29-1 with TRBJ1-3; no firm D call. Trimming shortened V by 6 bases and J by 2 bases, and 8 bases separated the two germline ends. The CDR3 runs to 12 residues. The germline V gene encodes CDR1 SQVTM and CDR2 ANQGSEA. CDR3 sequence reads: CSVGEAGNTIYF. CDR3 nucleotide sequence: TGCAGCGTCGGAGAAGCTGGAAACACCATATATTTT.

This clonotype turned up a few times. The chain couples TRBV20-1 to TRBJ1-5, with D possibly being TRBD1 (6 bases). This CDR3 has 15 residues. Germline CDR1 DFQATT, CDR2 SNEGSKA (reference sequence). V lost 3 bases to trimming and J lost 6 bases, with 18 bases between them. CDR3 in amino acids: CSASGAGAVGQPQHF. The CDR3 nucleotides read TGCAGTGCTAGTGGGGCAGGGGCAGTTGGTCAGCCCCAGCATTTT.

The chain employs TRBV3-1 and TRBJ2-7, with 12 bases fitting TRBD2. The CDR3 has 18 residues. The J segment lost 1 base and the V segment lost 3 bases, leaving 10 bases of the junction unmatched. CDR1 LGHDT and CDR2 YNNKEL come from the germline V gene (reference sequence). CDR3 DNA sequence: TGTGCCAGCAGCCACCGGACTAGCGGGACTCGAGGATCCTACGAGCAGTACTTC. Amino acid sequence: CASSHRTSGTRGSYEQYF.

The rearrangement joins TRBV15 to TRBJ2-1; 10 bases line up with TRBD1. The CDR3 extends over 17 amino acids. Germline V CDR1 and CDR2: LNHNV, YYDKDF (reference sequence). The ends lost 0 bases at V and 6 bases at J; junction bases unmatched: 8. The CDR3 loop reads CATSRDAGTGAGNEQFF. The CDR3 nucleotides are TGTGCCACCAGCAGAGATGCCGGGACAGGGGCAGGCAATGAGCAGTTCTTC.

This clonotype was counted only a few times. V gene TRBV5-1 combines with J gene TRBJ2-3; 12 nucleotides match TRBD1. V shed 4 bases, J shed 3 bases, and the junction held 9 bases outside the gene matches. The CDR3 runs 17 residues. Germline lookup yields CDR1 SGHRS and CDR2 YFSETQ. For the CDR3, the DNA is TGCGCCAGCAGCCCCTCCGGGACAGGGGGCTCAACAGATACGCAGTATTTT. It yields the protein CASSPSGTGGSTDTQYF.